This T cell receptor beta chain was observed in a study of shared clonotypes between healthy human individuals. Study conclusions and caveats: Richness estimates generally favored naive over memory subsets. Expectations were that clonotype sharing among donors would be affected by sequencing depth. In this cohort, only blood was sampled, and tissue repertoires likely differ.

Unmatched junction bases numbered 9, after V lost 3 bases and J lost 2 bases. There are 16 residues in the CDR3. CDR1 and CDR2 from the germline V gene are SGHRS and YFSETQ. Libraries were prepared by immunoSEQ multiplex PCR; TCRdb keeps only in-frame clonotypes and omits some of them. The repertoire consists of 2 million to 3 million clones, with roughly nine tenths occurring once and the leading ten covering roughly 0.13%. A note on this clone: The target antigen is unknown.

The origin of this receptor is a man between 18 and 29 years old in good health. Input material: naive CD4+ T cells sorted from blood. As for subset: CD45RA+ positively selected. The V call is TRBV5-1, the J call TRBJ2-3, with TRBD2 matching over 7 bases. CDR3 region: CASSSEGLAVTDTQYF. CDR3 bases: TGCGCCAGCAGCTCGGAGGGCCTAGCGGTCACAGATACGCAGTATTTT.